The 25 T cell receptor beta chains reported below all come from one sample, sequenced in a study of CD8+ T cells in alopecia areata. Investigators isolated RNA and reverse transcribed it into cDNA to act as the sequencing template. The repertoire was sequenced with immunoSEQ multiplex PCR; TCRdb's copy has only in-frame clones and lacks some. Recorded here are about 270,000 clones, with no singletons, and the ten leading clones hold 1.2%. Sorting relied on CD4, CD8alpha, NKG2D, NKG2ACE and other markers applied to pooled cutaneous lymph node cells. The specimen was CD4+ T cells sorted from a lymph node. These receptors were collected from a C3H/HeJ mouse with alopecia areata. The mouse strain carries the MHC haplotype H2-k.

As concerns this clone: Gene and germline names: mouse. From the germline J gene comes the end of the CDR3, since the read stops 4 residues before it. The same CDR3 also results from other DNA sequences found in this sample. J is TRBJ1-1 and V is TRBV13-1, with D unresolved. The CDR3 extends over 12 amino acids. V shed 0 bases and J shed 4 bases, with 4 bases lying between them. The germline V gene has CDR1 NSHNY and CDR2 SYGAGN. The sequenced part of the CDR3 DNA is TGTGCCAGCAGTGATGCACTCACA. Amino acids: CASSDALT. The entire CDR3 protein reads CASSDALTEVFF.

Only a few counts were recorded for this clone. Mouse names are used for the genes. The read ends 4 residues early relative to the CDR3; the germline J gene fills the gap. This chain links TRBV5 with TRBJ2-7; 7 nucleotides line up with TRBD2. Germline V gene data show CDR1 as LGHNA and CDR2 as YNLKQL (reference sequence). The CDR3 covers 12 residues. The CDR3 reads CASSQWGDEQYF. CDR3 DNA, as far as it was read: TGTGCCAGCAGCCAATGGGGGGAT.

This clone was detected a few times. The listed genes are named as in mouse. The read ends 4 residues early relative to the CDR3; the germline J gene fills the gap. The chain links TRBV13-3 to TRBJ2-2, with D possibly matching TRBD2 (6 bases). Per germline, CDR1 NNHDY and CDR2 SYVADS. Deletions cut 0 bases from V and 6 bases from J, with 6 bases between. CDR3 size: 13 residues. This CDR3 is CASSDGLAGQLYF. The DNA read from the CDR3 is TGTGCCAGCAGTGATGGACTGGCCGGG.

A remark on this clone: The gene symbols are mouse symbols. The read finishes 3 residues shy of the CDR3 end, and the germline J gene is used to complete it. This chain connects TRBV31 to TRBJ1-6; D possibly corresponds to TRBD1 (6 bases). TRBJ1-6 is filed as an ORF, its function uncertain. V was clipped by 0 bases and J by 6 bases, with 12 bases between them. Germline CDR1 reads GKSSPN; CDR2 reads SITVG. This CDR3 contains 15 residues. CDR3 DNA (partial): TGTGCCTGGAGTCTGAGGACAGCGGCTAATTCGCCC. Its protein is CAWSLRTAANSP. The entire CDR3 sequence reads CAWSLRTAANSPLYF.

As concerns this clone: Mouse names are used for the genes. The read finishes 4 residues shy of the CDR3 end, and the germline J gene is used to complete it. This chain uses TRBV17 with TRBJ2-5; tentative D call: TRBD2 (7 bases). From germline, CDR1 is MNHDT and CDR2 YYDKIL. The CDR3 runs to 13 residues. The CDR3 here is CASSRGGKDTQYF. CDR3 DNA, as far as it was read: TGTGCTAGCAGTAGGGGGGGCAAAGAC.

As concerns this clone: The gene names here belong to mouse. The sequenced fragment ends 4 residues before the CDR3 boundary, so the rest is inferred from the germline J gene. This chain connects TRBV1 to TRBJ2-7; 8 bases are a match to TRBD2. The CDR3 is made up of 14 amino acids. The V gene's germline CDR1 is NSQYPW and CDR2 LRSPGD (reference sequence). CDR3 in amino acids: CTCSAEGGADEQYF. The CDR3 bases that were read are TGCACCTGCAGTGCAGAGGGGGGGGCGGAT.

This clone was seen a few times. A read error may be the cause here, since a much bigger clone is one base away. Gene names and germline match the mouse. The read ends 4 residues before the CDR3 terminus; that terminus is restored from the germline J gene. Other DNA variants within this sample encode the same CDR3. This chain joins TRBV13-1 and TRBJ2-5; D perhaps matches TRBD1 (6 bases). CDR1 is NSHNY and CDR2 is SYGAGN in the germline V gene. This CDR3 has 13 residues. The CDR3 reads CASSPGQKDTQYF. The CDR3 DNA, read in part, is TGTGCCAGCAGTCCCGGACAGAAAGAC.

This clone was seen ten or more times. Gene names and germline refer to mouse. The read falls 4 residues short of the CDR3 end, and the missing part is taken from the germline J gene. The genes are TRBV17 and TRBJ2-1; D gene uncertain. The V gene's germline CDR1 is MNHDT and CDR2 YYDKIL. V dropped 2 bases and J dropped 5 bases, with 4 bases sitting between them. The CDR3 spans 12 residues. The sequenced CDR3 bases are TGTGCTAGCAGTAGACAAAATGCT. Amino acids: CASSRQNA. The entire CDR3 is CASSRQNAEQFF.

A note on this clone: Each gene name is a mouse one. The read comes to an end 4 residues before the CDR3 does, leaving the germline J gene to fill in the end. In the same sample, other DNA sequences code for this CDR3. The rearrangement uses TRBV13-1 and TRBJ2-3; TRBD1 aligns across 7 bases. Germline CDR1 NSHNY, CDR2 SYGAGN. J was trimmed by 0 bases and V by 0 bases; bases with no gene match: 4. The CDR3 is 16 residues long. The sequenced CDR3 bases are TGTGCCAGCAGTGATGTCAGGGGGTTGAGTGCAGAA. Protein product: CASSDVRGLSAE. The whole CDR3 sequence is CASSDVRGLSAETLYF.

With respect to this clone: Mouse gene names apply. The observed sequence ends 4 residues before the CDR3 terminus, with the missing tail filled in from the germline J gene. Other DNA sequences in this sample translate to the same CDR3. This chain connects TRBV13-1 to TRBJ2-3, with D possibly matching TRBD2 (7 bases). Germline CDR1 and CDR2: NSHNY and SYGAGN. The CDR3 extends over 16 amino acids. V lost 0 bases, J lost 0 bases, and 11 bases lay in between. CDR3: CASSDAGGPSAETLYF. CDR3 DNA (partial): TGTGCCAGCAGTGATGCCGGGGGGCCTAGTGCAGAA.

Comment on this clone: Gene names and germline match the mouse. The CDR3 extends 4 residues past the end of the read, so its final part is completed from the germline J gene. J is TRBJ2-2 and V is TRBV1, with D tentatively TRBD2 (5 bases). The CDR3 covers 15 residues. The germline V and J ends were trimmed by 3 bases and 1 base, with 9 bases remaining between them. Germline values: CDR1 NSQYPW, CDR2 LRSPGD (reference sequence). The DNA read from the CDR3 is TGCACCTGCAGTGCCTCTGGGAGAAACACCGGG. Its translation: CTCSASGRNTG. The entire CDR3 protein reads CTCSASGRNTGQLYF.

This clone occurred a few times. Gene names and germline refer to mouse. The read halts 4 residues ahead of the CDR3 end, with the missing end drawn from the germline J gene. The V and J genes are TRBV13-1 and TRBJ2-5, with 9 bases matching TRBD1. Per the germline V gene, CDR1 is NSHNY and CDR2 is SYGAGN. The CDR3 runs 15 residues. Partial CDR3 DNA: TGTGCCAGCAGTGCGGGACCGGGACAGGGAGAC. Protein sequence: CASSAGPGQGD. The full-length CDR3 reads as CASSAGPGQGDTQYF.

As concerns this clone: Mouse gene names apply. The read gets to within 4 residues of the CDR3 end, and the germline J gene fills in the rest. J is TRBJ1-2 and V is TRBV13-3; 8 positions agree with TRBD1. The CDR3 contains 14 residues. CDR1 and CDR2 from the germline V gene are NNHDY and SYVADS. J was trimmed by 0 bases and V by 5 bases; bases with no gene match: 3. The covered CDR3 bases are TGTGCCAGCAGCCTCAGGGGGCCAAACTCC. Protein: CASSLRGPNS. The CDR3, in full, reads CASSLRGPNSDYTF.

Points on this clone: Mouse names are used for the genes. The CDR3 end falls 4 residues outside the read, so it is completed with the germline J gene. The gene calls are TRBV13-2 and TRBJ2-7, with D uncertain. CDR3 length: 13 residues. The germline gives CDR1 NNHNN, CDR2 SYGAGS (reference sequence). The sequenced CDR3 bases are TGTGCCAGCGGTGATGACAGATCTTAT. It encodes CASGDDRSY. The entire CDR3 reads CASGDDRSYEQYF.

Notes on this clone: Gene names are the mouse ones. The CDR3 goes on 4 residues after the read ends, and that part is filled in from the germline J gene. Other DNA sequences in the same sample also yield this CDR3. The V call is TRBV31, the J call TRBJ2-5; D might be TRBD2 (7 bases). CDR3 length: 13 residues. Germline CDR1 and CDR2: GKSSPN and SITVG. CDR3 loop: CAWSGGRQDTQYF. The sequenced part of the CDR3 DNA is TGTGCCTGGAGCGGGGGGCGCCAGGAC.

This clone was picked up a small number of times. Gene names are mouse gene names. The sequenced fragment ends 4 residues before the CDR3 boundary, so the rest is inferred from the germline J gene. The chain combines TRBV31 with TRBJ2-2; 10 nucleotides align to TRBD2. From germline, CDR1 is GKSSPN and CDR2 SITVG. CDR3 length: 16 amino acids. V shed 0 bases, J shed 0 bases, and the junction held 1 base outside the gene matches. CDR3 amino acids: CAWSLLGGANTGQLYF. The DNA read from the CDR3 is TGTGCCTGGAGTCTACTGGGGGGGGCAAACACCGGG.

This clone was counted a few times. Gene names are the mouse ones. The sequenced CDR3 bases are TGTGCCAGCAGTATCGCCACAGGGGTTAACACA. Its protein is CASSIATGVNT. The entire CDR3 reads CASSIATGVNTEVFF. The chain combines TRBV19 with TRBJ1-1; 7 nucleotides agree with TRBD1. The sequence runs out 4 residues before the end of the CDR3; the remainder is reconstructed from the germline J gene. Germline V lookup: CDR1 FNHDT, CDR2 SITEND (reference sequence). With 2 bases clipped from V and 2 bases from J, the junction kept 6 bases outside the gene matches. CDR3 size: 15 residues.

This clone was recorded many times. Gene and germline names: mouse. The CDR3 end falls 4 residues outside the read, so it is completed with the germline J gene. The chain has TRBV17 and TRBJ2-3; 7 positions match TRBD2. Germline CDR1 and CDR2: MNHDT and YYDKIL. Trimming took 5 bases from V and 1 from J; bases not matched to a gene: 3. This CDR3 comprises 14 residues. This CDR3 is CASSHWGGAETLYF. CDR3 DNA (partial): TGTGCTAGCAGTCACTGGGGTGGTGCAGAA. The full variable domain, its missing parts supplied by reference TRBV17 and TRBJ2-3, is DTTVKQNPRYKLARVGKPVNLICSQTMNHDTMYWYQKKPNQAPKLLLFYYDKILNREADTFEKFQSSRPNNSFCSLYIGSAGLEYSAMYLCASSHWGGAETLYFGSGTRLTVL.

In its sample, this clone was seen a few times. Gene names and germline match the mouse. The CDR3 extends 4 residues past the end of the read, so its final part is completed from the germline J gene. The chain has TRBV13-1 and TRBJ2-4; possible D gene TRBD1, 5 bases. Trimming pared 5 bases from V and 2 bases from J, leaving 15 bases between. This CDR3 has 15 amino acids. Germline V gene lookup returns CDR1 NSHNY and CDR2 SYGAGN. The sequenced CDR3 bases are TGTGCCAGCAGGAAGAGTCAGGGCCCTCAAAAC. Protein sequence: CASRKSQGPQN. The complete CDR3 sequence is CASRKSQGPQNTLYF.

Details on this clone: Genes and germline come from the mouse. The read falls 4 residues short of the CDR3 end, and the missing part is taken from the germline J gene. V usage is TRBV1 and J usage is TRBJ2-7, with a tentative D call TRBD2 (5 bases). There are 14 residues in the CDR3. Between the trimmed V and J ends, which lost 1 base and 0 bases, there was a span of 7 bases. Germline V gene lookup returns CDR1 NSQYPW and CDR2 LRSPGD (reference sequence). CDR3: CTCSAATVSYEQYF. The covered CDR3 bases are TGCACCTGCAGTGCAGCGACTGTCTCCTAT. Based on the CDR3 plus reference TRBV1 and TRBJ2-7, the full variable domain is VTLLEQNPRWRLVPRGQAVNLRCILKNSQYPWMSWYQQDLQKQLQWLFTLRSPGDKEVKSLPGADYLATRVTDTELRLQVANMSQGRTLYCTCSAATVSYEQYFGPGTRLTVL.

This clone has more than one count but fewer than ten. A single base separates this from a much larger clone, so it may be a read error. These gene names are mouse names. The sequenced fragment ends 4 residues before the CDR3 boundary, so the rest is inferred from the germline J gene. This chain connects TRBV13-3 to TRBJ1-2; 8 positions agree with TRBD1. Per germline, CDR1 NNHDY and CDR2 SYVADS. The ends lost 3 bases at V and 3 bases at J; junction bases unmatched: 1. There are 13 residues in the CDR3. CDR3 DNA, as far as it was read: TGTGCCAGCAGTGCGGACAGGGACTCC. Amino acid sequence: CASSADRDS. The complete CDR3 reads CASSADRDSDYTF.

This clone was seen many times. Each gene name is a mouse one. The CDR3 is cut off 4 residues early in the read; its end comes from the germline J gene. The chain uses TRBV14 and TRBJ2-2; the D gene is possibly TRBD1 (6 bases). Trimming removed 4 bases at V and 6 bases at J, with 10 bases between. CDR3 length equals 13 residues. CDR1 is SGHDT, CDR2 FRDEAV, per germline. CDR3 residues: CASSPDRPGQLYF. The CDR3 DNA, read in part, is TGTGCCAGCAGTCCAGACAGGCCCGGG.

About this clone: A read error may explain this, as a much larger clone is one base away. Gene and germline names: mouse. The read terminates 4 residues before the CDR3 end, so the remaining end is supplied by the germline J gene. V and J are TRBV13-1 and TRBJ2-3, with unresolved D. Trimming cost V 2 bases and J 0 bases, with 4 bases left between them. This CDR3 contains 13 residues. The V gene's germline CDR1 is NSHNY and CDR2 SYGAGN. The CDR3 sequence: CASSDISAETLYF. The part of the CDR3 DNA that was read is TGTGCCAGCAGTGACATTAGTGCAGAA.

This clone was counted between two and nine times. Genes and germline come from the mouse. The CDR3 end lies 4 residues beyond the end of the read and is filled in from the germline J gene. The chain links TRBV4 to TRBJ2-5, with TRBD2 identical over 8 bases. The CDR3 runs to 13 residues. From germline, CDR1 is LGHDT and CDR2 YNNKQL (reference sequence). The CDR3 sequence is CASSSWGEDTQYF. The CDR3 DNA, read in part, is TGTGCCAGCAGCTCCTGGGGGGAAGAC.

Concerning this clone: Each gene name is a mouse one. The DNA ends 4 residues before the CDR3 does, and the rest of the CDR3 is filled in from the germline J gene. The V call is TRBV5, the J call TRBJ2-7, with 9 nucleotides matching TRBD2. The CDR3 extends over 15 amino acids. Germline CDR1 reads LGHNA; CDR2 reads YNLKQL (reference sequence). After removal of 0 bases from V and 3 bases from J, the junction contained 3 bases not matched to a gene. The covered CDR3 bases are TGTGCCAGCAGCCAAGAATCTGGGGGGGGCTAT. Its translation: CASSQESGGGY. The full CDR3 protein is CASSQESGGGYEQYF.